This entry features one T cell receptor beta chain sequence. Its antigen is not known. This sample was included in a study of cytomegalovirus exposure and HLA in healthy donors. PCR involved 60 Vbeta and 13 Jbeta primers. TCRdb keeps only in-frame clones here, not all; method: immunoSEQ multiplex PCR. Here the sample spans 180,000 or so clones, around 80% being singletons. Study conclusions and caveats: The HLA-A and HLA-B alleles of most subjects were reportedly predicted accurately from TCR beta sequences. Trimming of TCR beta V- and J-genes showed a link, identified in a later analysis, to a missense DCLRE1C variant.

The CDR3 is made up of 14 amino acids. Germline lookup yields CDR1 LGHNA and CDR2 YNFKEQ. V was trimmed by 0 bases and J by 2 bases, leaving 5 bases between them. Sequences were obtained from PBMCs. The chain combines TRBV4-2 with TRBJ1-5, with D possibly matching TRBD1 (5 bases). This TCR was recovered from a man aged 18 to 30 in good health and CMV-seronegative. CDR3: CASSQDRGNQPQHF. CDR3 DNA: TGTGCCAGCAGCCAAGACAGGGGCAATCAGCCCCAGCATTTT.